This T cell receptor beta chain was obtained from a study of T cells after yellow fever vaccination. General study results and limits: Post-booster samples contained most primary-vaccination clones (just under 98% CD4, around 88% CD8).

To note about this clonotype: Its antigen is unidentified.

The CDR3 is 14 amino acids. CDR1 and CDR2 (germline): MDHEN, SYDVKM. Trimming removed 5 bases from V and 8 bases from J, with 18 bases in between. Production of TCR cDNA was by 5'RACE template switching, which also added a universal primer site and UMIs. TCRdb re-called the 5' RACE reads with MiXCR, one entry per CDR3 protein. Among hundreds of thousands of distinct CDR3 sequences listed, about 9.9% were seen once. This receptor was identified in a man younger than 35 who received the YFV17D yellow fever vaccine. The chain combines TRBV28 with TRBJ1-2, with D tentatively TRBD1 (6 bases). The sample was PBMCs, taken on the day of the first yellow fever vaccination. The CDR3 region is CASSKSSQGTGYTF. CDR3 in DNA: TGTGCCAGCAGTAAATCCTCACAGGGTACGGGCTACACCTTC.